These T cell receptor beta chains were read from a single sample in a study of T cell responses to AZD1222 COVID-19 vaccine. Clones were sequenced by immunoSEQ multiplex PCR, and TCRdb holds only the in-frame ones, with some missing. Of roughly 260,000 clones listed, over 90% are singletons. The starting material was peripheral blood, obtained on day 0 of AZD1222 vaccination. Receptors originate from an adult in good health. Both conserved end residues are part of each CDR3. D genes are given only for firm matches. Where a row states a size, it is once, few, many or the class of an expanded clone; other rows omit it.

V gene,J gene,clone size,D gene,CDR3 protein,CDR3 DNA
TRBV7-8,TRBJ1-4,NA,NA,CASSLGRLNEKLFF,TGTGCCAGCAGCCTCGGACGGCTGAATGAAAAACTGTTTTTT
TRBV4-2,TRBJ2-2,NA,TRBD2,CASSQEASGHTGELFF,TGTGCCAGCAGCCAAGAGGCTAGCGGGCACACCGGGGAGCTGTTTTTT
TRBV5-1,TRBJ1-5,NA,TRBD1,CASSLGGGNGQPQHF,TGCGCCAGCAGCTTAGGAGGGGGCAATGGTCAGCCCCAGCATTTT
TRBV13,TRBJ2-3,NA,NA,CASNPGGRTDTQYF,TGTGCCAGCAACCCCGGTGGTAGGACAGATACGCAGTATTTT
TRBV7-9,TRBJ1-2,NA,TRBD1,CASSYTRDRGAHSNYGYTF,TGTGCCAGCAGCTATACCCGGGACAGGGGGGCCCATTCTAACTATGGCTACACCTTC
TRBV10-2,TRBJ1-1,once,NA,CASSAQGSAEVTEAFF,TGCGCCAGCAGTGCCCAGGGGAGTGCTGAAGTCACTGAAGCTTTCTTT
TRBV19,TRBJ1-1,NA,NA,CASSMGFETEAFF,TGTGCCAGTAGTATGGGTTTTGAGACTGAAGCTTTCTTT
TRBV5-1,TRBJ1-2,NA,TRBD1,CASSRTGGDGYTF,TGCGCCAGCAGCCGGACAGGGGGCGATGGCTACACCTTC
TRBV24-1,TRBJ2-1,NA,TRBD2,CATSDPPRAGGRNEQFF,TGTGCCACCAGTGATCCACCTCGGGCGGGAGGGAGGAATGAGCAGTTCTTC
TRBV7-3,TRBJ1-6,NA,NA,CASSLQGERSPLHF,TGTGCCAGCAGCTTACAGGGTGAGCGCTCACCCCTCCACTTT
TRBV2,TRBJ1-1,NA,TRBD1,CASSRQGALVNTEAFF,TGTGCCAGCAGTAGACAGGGGGCTCTGGTGAACACTGAAGCTTTCTTT
TRBV2,TRBJ2-2,NA,TRBD1,CASSLDRGAGGELFF,TGTGCCAGCAGCTTGGACAGGGGAGCGGGCGGGGAGCTGTTTTTT
TRBV14,TRBJ2-1,NA,NA,CASSQVLAPWDEQFF,TGTGCCAGCAGCCAAGTTCTAGCCCCTTGGGATGAGCAGTTCTTC
TRBV9,TRBJ2-3,once,NA,CASSVRTTGQSGTDTQYF,TGTGCCAGCAGCGTAAGGACTACGGGACAATCCGGCACAGATACGCAGTATTTT
TRBV5-1,TRBJ2-1,NA,TRBD1,CASSLDDRGLDEQFF,TGCGCCAGCAGCTTGGATGACAGGGGGCTGGATGAGCAGTTCTTC
TRBV4-3,TRBJ2-3,NA,TRBD2,CASKPWRLADTDTQYF,TGCGCCAGCAAACCCTGGCGACTAGCGGACACAGATACGCAGTATTTT
TRBV11-2,TRBJ1-1,NA,NA,CASSLSRIGTEAFF,TGTGCCAGCAGCTTATCGAGGATCGGCACTGAAGCTTTCTTT
TRBV15,TRBJ2-1,NA,NA,CATSRDPRGAQFF,TGTGCCACCAGCAGAGATCCCCGCGGGGCCCAGTTCTTC
TRBV5-4,TRBJ2-7,NA,NA,CASSSPGAAGEQYF,TGTGCCAGCAGCTCCCCGGGTGCCGCCGGGGAGCAGTACTTC
TRBV29-1,TRBJ1-5,NA,NA,CSVGGGSNQPQHF,TGCAGCGTTGGGGGGGGTAGCAATCAGCCCCAGCATTTT
TRBV7-8,TRBJ1-6,NA,NA,CASSFLARNSYNSPLHF,TGTGCCAGCAGCTTTTTGGCCAGGAACTCCTATAATTCACCCCTCCACTTT
TRBV7-2,TRBJ2-3,NA,TRBD2,CASSSKAGGEDTQYF,TGTGCCAGCAGCTCTAAAGCGGGAGGGGAGGATACGCAGTATTTT
TRBV9,TRBJ2-4,NA,TRBD2,CASSPGGMAKNIQYF,TGTGCCAGCAGCCCGGGGGGAATGGCCAAAAACATTCAGTACTTC